These 14 T cell receptor beta chains were all obtained from the same sample, sequenced in a study of blood T cell repertoires in COVID-19. The protocol was immunoSEQ multiplex PCR, while the TCRdb copy is restricted to in-frame clones and leaves out a portion. This table has approximately 50,000 clones, roughly 76% appearing once. The specimen was peripheral blood. Receptor source: a man in his forties or fifties with active or convalescent COVID-19.

The chain recombines TRBV19 with TRBJ1-5, with D perhaps matching TRBD1 (6 bases). Germline CDR1 reads LNHDA; CDR2 reads SQIVND (reference sequence). This CDR3 contains 14 residues. With 10 bases removed from V and 3 bases from J, the gap between germline ends came to 16 bases. CDR3 DNA sequence: TGTGCCACCAGATTTCGACAGGACAATCAGCCCCAGCATTTT. Its protein product is CATRFRQDNQPQHF.

The V call is TRBV3-1 (or the pseudogene TRBV3-2), the J call TRBJ2-5; 11 bases are a match to TRBD2. Germline trimming cut 6 bases from V and 2 bases from J; bases unmatched to any gene: 5. Germline V CDR1 and CDR2: LGHDT, YNNKEL (reference sequence). The CDR3 is 15 amino acids. The CDR3 DNA reads TGTGCCAGCAGTCGACTAGCGGGACAGCAAGAGACCCAGTACTTC. This gives the protein CASSRLAGQQETQYF.

The chain is built from TRBV12-5 and TRBJ2-7, with a tentative D call TRBD2 (6 bases). The CDR3 runs 15 residues. The V gene lost 6 bases and the J gene lost 3 bases, with 18 bases spanning the gap. Germline V CDR1 and CDR2: LGHNT, FRNRAP. CDR3 residues: CASGLEGRLGYEQYF. CDR3 in DNA: TGTGCTAGTGGATTAGAAGGGAGGTTGGGCTACGAGCAGTACTTC.

This clone was recorded a few times. This chain joins TRBV6-6 and TRBJ2-1; 9 bases match TRBD1. The junction had 12 bases not matched to a gene; V was cut back by 5 bases and J by 4 bases. The CDR3 is made up of 17 amino acids. Germline V gives CDR1 MNHNY, CDR2 SVGAGI (reference sequence). The CDR3 DNA is TGTGCCAGCAGTCCGGGCCTCGGGACAGGGCTTTACAATGAGCAGTTCTTC. Residues: CASSPGLGTGLYNEQFF.

The chain combines TRBV6-6 with TRBJ2-1; 11 bases line up with TRBD2. The germline V gene has CDR1 MNHNY and CDR2 SVGAGI (reference sequence). J lost 5 bases, V lost 0 bases, and 3 bases had no gene match. The CDR3 is 16 residues long. CDR3 DNA: TGTGCCAGCAGTTACTCCTTAGCGGGGGGGAACAATGAGCAGTTCTTC. This codes for CASSYSLAGGNNEQFF.

The rearrangement uses TRBV2 and TRBJ1-5, with TRBD1 identical over 10 bases. After removal of 8 bases from V and 4 bases from J, the junction contained 5 bases not matched to a gene. The germline V gene has CDR1 SNHLY and CDR2 FYNNEI. CDR3 length: 14 residues. CDR3 loop: CASSGQGTNQPQHF. CDR3 nucleotides: TGTGCCAGCTCGGGACAGGGGACAAATCAGCCCCAGCATTTT. The full variable domain, its missing parts supplied by reference TRBV2 and TRBJ1-5, is EPEVTQTPSHQVTQMGQEVILRCVPISNHLYFYWYRQILGQKVEFLVSFYNNEISEKSEIFDDQFSVERPDGSNFTLKIRSTKLEDSAMYFCASSGQGTNQPQHFGDGTRLSIL.

J is TRBJ2-3 and V is TRBV5-1; perhaps TRBD2 as D (6 bases). With 4 bases removed from V and 5 bases from J, the gap between germline ends came to 11 bases. The CDR3 has 13 residues. Germline lookup yields CDR1 SGHRS and CDR2 YFSETQ. The CDR3 is CASSPGGLDTQYF. The CDR3 bases are TGCGCCAGCAGCCCCGGGGGTTTAGATACGCAGTATTTT.

The chain is built from TRBV7-3 and TRBJ2-5, with no clear D. The CDR3 totals 13 residues. Trimming stripped 0 bases from V and 3 bases from J, with 5 bases between. Germline assignment: CDR1 SGHTA and CDR2 FQGTGA. CDR3 nucleotide sequence: TGTGCCAGCAGCTTAACGATAGAAGAGACCCAGTACTTC. It encodes CASSLTIEETQYF.

This chain uses TRBV6-5 with TRBJ1-5; 9 nucleotides line up with TRBD1. Germline V lookup: CDR1 MNHEY, CDR2 SVGAGI. This CDR3 has 13 amino acids. J lost 5 bases, V lost 7 bases, and 3 bases had no gene match. The CDR3 loop is CASTTGGYQPQHF. DNA for the CDR3: TGTGCCAGCACCACAGGGGGCTATCAGCCCCAGCATTTT.

The V gene is TRBV7-9, the J gene TRBJ2-5; D ambiguous. Germline assignment: CDR1 SEHNR and CDR2 FQNEAQ (reference sequence). The CDR3 runs to 12 residues. V shed 6 bases and J shed 5 bases, with 10 bases lying between them. The CDR3 loop reads CASSTLRETQYF. DNA of the CDR3: TGTGCCAGCAGTACCCTCCGGGAGACCCAGTACTTC.

The chain couples TRBV27 to TRBJ2-4; 7 bases are a match to TRBD2. The V segment lost 7 bases and the J segment 0 bases; nucleotides outside the gene matches: 3. The CDR3 totals 14 residues. CDR1 is MNHEY and CDR2 is SMNVEV in the germline V gene (reference sequence). CDR3 nucleotides: TGTGCCAGCATATCTAGCGGAGCCAAAAACATTCAGTACTTC. Amino acid sequence: CASISSGAKNIQYF.

This clone was found a few times. This chain uses TRBV9 with TRBJ2-1, with 8 bases fitting TRBD2. The CDR3 sequence is 17 residues long. Germline assignment: CDR1 SGDLS and CDR2 YYNGEE. Trimming cost V 4 bases and J 1 base; bases outside gene matches: 10. The CDR3, as DNA: TGTGCCAGCAGCCCAAGGTCCCTAGCGGGTTCCTACAATGAGCAGTTCTTC. It is translated as CASSPRSLAGSYNEQFF.

The rearrangement uses TRBV30 and TRBJ2-3; D possibly corresponds to TRBD2 (6 bases). This CDR3 comprises 14 residues. Trimming removed 0 bases at V and 3 bases at J, with 10 bases between. Germline CDR1 GTSNPN, CDR2 SVGIG (reference sequence). The CDR3 DNA reads TGTGCCTGGAGTGTACCCGGGAGTACAGATACGCAGTATTTT. Translation: CAWSVPGSTDTQYF. Full variable domain (outside the CDR3, taken from reference TRBV30 and TRBJ2-3): SQTIHQWPATLVQPVGSPLSLECTVEGTSNPNLYWYRQAAGRGLQLLFYSVGIGQISSEVPQNLSASRPQDRQFILSSKKLLLSDSGFYLCAWSVPGSTDTQYFGPGTRLTVL.

The J gene is TRBJ1-2, the V gene TRBV18, with D possibly being TRBD1 (5 bases). V lost 3 bases, J lost 4 bases, and 12 bases lay in between. This CDR3 comprises 14 residues. CDR1 is KGHSH and CDR2 is LQKENI in the germline V gene. This chain's CDR3 is CASSPTDLGYGYTF. In DNA, the CDR3 is TGTGCCAGCTCACCGACAGATTTGGGCTATGGCTACACCTTC.